This T cell receptor beta chain was observed in a study of shared clonotypes between healthy human individuals (dated by TCRdb to 2019 to 2021). Study-wide context: The cohort comprised two women and a few men aged 18 to 49 years. Different laboratories and diverse techniques were used to prepare libraries and sequence TCR repertoires, to increase sequencing depth and limit assay-specific biases. For each donor, three plates each were used for CD4 naive and CD4 memory, two plates were used for CD8 naive, and one plate was used for CD8 memory. To estimate repertoire size and how much clonotypes are shared between individuals, the study performed deep sequencing of blood TCR repertoires from a handful of healthy adults. Leukapheresis yielded between about 0.94 and 8.9 billion PBMCs per donor.

TCR CDR3 regions were amplified from genomic DNA by multiplex PCR using the deep immunoSEQ assay. Extracted genomic DNA from each cell subset was spread evenly across all wells of several immunoSEQ 96-well plates, with each plate serving as a replicate. Each replicate PCR for sorted subsets received roughly 0.2 ug genomic DNA, equal to tens of thousands of T cell genomes. Purified libraries were quantified with a Qubit 3.0 fluorometer, sized on a Bioanalyzer 2100, and re-quantified with the KAPA Library Quantification kit. Every immunoSEQ 96-well plate was sequenced on a dedicated single-read 150-cycle Illumina NextSeq 550 flow cell. Concerning the study's data processing: Because the immunoSEQ output held only junctional sequences and lacked quality scores, the filtering could not match the filtering applied to full-length reads. Sequences were annotated with PyIR, a Python wrapper for IgBLAST v1.9, using IMGT germline references to assign V/J genes and CDR3. Reads were filtered out if the reads had weak V/J assignments (E-value above 1e-6), no CDR3, stop codons, out-of-frame junctions, or ambiguous translated residues. V3J clonotypes were defined as sequences sharing the same inferred V gene, J gene, and CDR3 amino acid sequence. Percentage overlap between repertoires was computed as shared unique clonotypes divided by the size of the smaller repertoire. Three approaches were used to assess repertoire richness: RTK rarefaction, the Chao1 estimator, and Recon v2.1 estimates of unobserved clonotypes. OLGA was used to compute generation probabilities for all TCRbeta clonotypes that the gDNA method yielded from a handful of donors. TCRdb holds this immuneACCESS table with in-frame rearrangements only. Some clones are missing; in checked studies, unresolved V genes explain under half, and the rest has no known cause. The V and J calls and the clone size are those of that table, but D and trimming were determined from the DNA. The sample yields tens of thousands of clones; roughly two thirds were counted once. The top ten constitute about half of the sample.

Healthy HIV-negative adults with no recently reported acute infections or vaccinations were included as donors. Every donor was a Caucasian adult living in Nashville, Tennessee, USA. The CD8 memory samples were a combination of magnetically selected CD45RO+ cells and CCR7-negative CD45RA+ effector memory (TemRA) cells. Blood was obtained by leukapheresis, after which PBMCs were separated by Ficoll-Histopaque density gradient centrifugation and cryopreserved in liquid nitrogen vapor phase. Analytical flow cytometry was used to check the purity and quantity of each magnetically sorted T cell population. Genomic DNA was isolated from every sorted fraction and measured by UV absorbance on a Nanodrop 2000c. General conclusions and limits of the study: Incomplete sequencing was indicated by rarefaction of sorted-subset datasets, despite the large sequencing depth. Only blood was sampled, and tissue TCR repertoires likely differ from those in blood. Compared with non-shared clonotypes, the clonotypes found in all four sorted-subset donors had higher generation probabilities. Pairwise subsampling indicated that sequencing depth was expected to affect the degree of clonotype sharing among donors. Roughly 5% of naive CD4, approximately 3.7% of naive CD8, about 2.4% of memory CD4, and less than 0.45% of memory CD8 clonotypes were shared across several donors. Naive subsets generally had larger estimated clonotype richness than memory subsets did. The genetic and exposure-history diversity represented was limited by the small number of donors.

Points on this clone: Its antigen is not yet known. Qualities for individual bases were not recorded, and no much larger clone is one base off.

The receptor was isolated from a man aged 25 to 40 in good health. Sequencing input: memory CD8+ T cells sorted from blood. The sample's cell subset or site label, in plain terms: CD45RO+ cells pooled with CCR7-negative TemRA cells.

The DNA reads as follows: TGTGCCACCAGCCGCCCGGGAGGGACTAGCGTCATGTGGATTTACTACGAGCAGTACTTC. This yields the protein CATSRPGGTSVMWIYYEQYF. Recombination joined TRBV15 with TRBJ2-7, with 10 bases in between that match TRBD2. Including cysteine and phenylalanine, the CDR3 has 20 amino acids. Of all the DNA, just the CDR3 is kept, 60 bases in frame from base 1. From the germline V gene (reference sequence), CDR1 is LNHNV and CDR2 is YYDKDF. Trimmed from V: 5 bases; trimmed from J: 3 bases; junction bases lacking a gene match: 22.